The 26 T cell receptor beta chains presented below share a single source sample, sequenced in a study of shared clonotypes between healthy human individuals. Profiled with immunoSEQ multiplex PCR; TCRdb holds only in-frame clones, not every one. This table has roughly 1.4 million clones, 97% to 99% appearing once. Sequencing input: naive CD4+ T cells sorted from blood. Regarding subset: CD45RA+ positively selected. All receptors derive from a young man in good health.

The CDR3 sequence: CAWAKMNTGELFF. The CDR3 DNA sequence: TGTGCCTGGGCTAAGATGAACACCGGGGAGCTGTTTTTT. This chain links TRBV30 with TRBJ2-2; no clear D. V was trimmed by 5 bases and J by 1 base, leaving 8 bases between them. CDR1 and CDR2 from the germline V gene are GTSNPN and SVGIG (reference sequence). This CDR3 is 13 amino acids long.

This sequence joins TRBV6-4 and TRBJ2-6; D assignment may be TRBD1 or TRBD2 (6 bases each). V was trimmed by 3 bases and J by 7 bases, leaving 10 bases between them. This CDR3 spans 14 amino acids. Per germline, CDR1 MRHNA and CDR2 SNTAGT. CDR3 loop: CASSEQGGANVLTF. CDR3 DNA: TGTGCCAGCAGTGAACAGGGAGGCGCCAACGTCCTGACTTTC.

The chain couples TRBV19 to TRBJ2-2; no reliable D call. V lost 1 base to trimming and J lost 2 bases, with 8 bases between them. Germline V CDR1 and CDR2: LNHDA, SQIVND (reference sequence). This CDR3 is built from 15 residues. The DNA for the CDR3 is TGTGCCAGTAGTATAGGGCGGATAAACACCGGGGAGCTGTTTTTT. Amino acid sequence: CASSIGRINTGELFF.

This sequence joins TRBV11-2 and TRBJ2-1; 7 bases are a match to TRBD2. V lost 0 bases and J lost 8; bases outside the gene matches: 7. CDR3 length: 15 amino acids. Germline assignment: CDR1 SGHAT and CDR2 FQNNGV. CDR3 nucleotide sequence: TGTGCCAGCAGCTTAGATGGCGGGAGTGGGGATGAGCAGTTCTTC. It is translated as CASSLDGGSGDEQFF.

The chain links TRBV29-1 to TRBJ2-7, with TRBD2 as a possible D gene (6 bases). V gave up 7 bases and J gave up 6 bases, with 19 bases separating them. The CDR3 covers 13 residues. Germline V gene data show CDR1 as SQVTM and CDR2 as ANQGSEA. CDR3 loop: CSAEGPGLFEQYF. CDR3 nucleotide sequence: TGCAGCGCCGAAGGACCGGGACTTTTCGAGCAGTACTTC.

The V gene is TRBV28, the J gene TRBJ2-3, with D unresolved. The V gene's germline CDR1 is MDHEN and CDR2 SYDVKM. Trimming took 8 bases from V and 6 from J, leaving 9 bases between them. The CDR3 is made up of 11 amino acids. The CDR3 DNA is TGTGCCAGCGACATGGGGGATACGCAGTATTTT. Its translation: CASDMGDTQYF.

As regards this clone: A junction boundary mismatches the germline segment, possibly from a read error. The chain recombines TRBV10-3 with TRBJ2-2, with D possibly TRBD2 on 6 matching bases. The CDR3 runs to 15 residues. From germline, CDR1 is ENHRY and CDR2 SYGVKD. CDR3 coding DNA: TGTGCCACCAGTGTGGGCGGGAAGAACACCGGGGAGCTGTTTTTT. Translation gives CATSVGGKNTGELFF.

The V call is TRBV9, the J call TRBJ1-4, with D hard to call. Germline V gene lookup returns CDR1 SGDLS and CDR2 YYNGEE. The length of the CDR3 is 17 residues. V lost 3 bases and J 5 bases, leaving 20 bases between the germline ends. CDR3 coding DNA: TGTGCCAGCAGCGGTGCTCTACCTAACCAAAAAAATGAAAAACTGTTTTTT. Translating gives CASSGALPNQKNEKLFF.

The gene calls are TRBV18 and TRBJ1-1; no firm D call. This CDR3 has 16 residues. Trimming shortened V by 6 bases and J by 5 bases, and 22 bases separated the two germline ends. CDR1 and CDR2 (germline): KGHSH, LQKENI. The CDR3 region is CASSQEFRASGTEAFF. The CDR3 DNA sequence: TGTGCCAGCTCGCAGGAGTTTAGAGCGAGTGGGACTGAAGCTTTCTTT.

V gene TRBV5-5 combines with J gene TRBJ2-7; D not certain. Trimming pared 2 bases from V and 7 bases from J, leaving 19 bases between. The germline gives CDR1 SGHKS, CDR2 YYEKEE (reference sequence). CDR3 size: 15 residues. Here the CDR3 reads CASSLAGAVMGEQYF. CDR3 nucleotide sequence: TGTGCCAGCAGCTTAGCAGGAGCAGTGATGGGAGAGCAGTACTTC.

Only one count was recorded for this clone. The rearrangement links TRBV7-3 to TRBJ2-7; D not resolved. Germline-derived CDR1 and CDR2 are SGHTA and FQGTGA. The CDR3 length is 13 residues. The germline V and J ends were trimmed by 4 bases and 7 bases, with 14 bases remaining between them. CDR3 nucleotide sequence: TGTGCCAGCAGCTCCCAACACTCTAATGAGCAGTACTTC. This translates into CASSSQHSNEQYF.

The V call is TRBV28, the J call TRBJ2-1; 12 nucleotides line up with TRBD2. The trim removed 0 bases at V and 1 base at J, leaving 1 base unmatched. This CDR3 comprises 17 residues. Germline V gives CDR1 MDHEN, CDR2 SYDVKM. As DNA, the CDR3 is TGTGCCAGCAGTTTATGGCTAGCGGGAGGGTCCTACAATGAGCAGTTCTTC. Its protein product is CASSLWLAGGSYNEQFF.

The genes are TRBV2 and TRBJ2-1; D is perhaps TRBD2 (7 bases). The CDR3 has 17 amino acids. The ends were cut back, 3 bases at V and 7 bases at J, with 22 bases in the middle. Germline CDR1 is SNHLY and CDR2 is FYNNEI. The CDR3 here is CASSDGVRGRASNEQFF. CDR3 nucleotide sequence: TGTGCCAGCAGTGATGGGGTAAGGGGGAGGGCCTCTAATGAGCAGTTCTTC.

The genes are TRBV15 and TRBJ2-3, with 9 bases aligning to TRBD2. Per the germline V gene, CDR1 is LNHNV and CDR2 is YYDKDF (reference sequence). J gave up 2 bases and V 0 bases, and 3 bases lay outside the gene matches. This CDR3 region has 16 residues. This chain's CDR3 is CATSREGGRVTDTQYF. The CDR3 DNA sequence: TGTGCCACCAGCAGAGAGGGCGGGAGGGTCACAGATACGCAGTATTTT.

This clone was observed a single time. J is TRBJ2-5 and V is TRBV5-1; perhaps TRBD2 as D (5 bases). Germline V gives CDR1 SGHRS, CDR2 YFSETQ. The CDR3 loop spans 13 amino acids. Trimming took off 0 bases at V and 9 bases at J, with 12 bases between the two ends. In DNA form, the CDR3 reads TGCGCCAGCAGCTTGGATGTCTACGGGGCCCAGTACTTC. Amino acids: CASSLDVYGAQYF.

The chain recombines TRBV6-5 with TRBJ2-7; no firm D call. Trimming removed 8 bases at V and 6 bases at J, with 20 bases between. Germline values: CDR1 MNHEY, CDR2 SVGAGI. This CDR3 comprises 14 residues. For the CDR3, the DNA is TGTGCCAGCCGGAGCCTCATTCTCCCGGGCGAGCAGTACTTC. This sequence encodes CASRSLILPGEQYF.

The CDR3 spells CASTKQAGIAGELFF. CDR3 DNA: TGTGCCAGCACCAAGCAGGCCGGGATCGCCGGGGAGCTGTTTTTT. The V and J genes are TRBV7-6 and TRBJ2-2; possible D gene TRBD2, 5 bases. CDR1 SGHVS and CDR2 FNYEAQ come from the germline V gene. The CDR3 contains 15 residues. V lost 7 bases, J lost 6 bases, and 18 bases lay in between.

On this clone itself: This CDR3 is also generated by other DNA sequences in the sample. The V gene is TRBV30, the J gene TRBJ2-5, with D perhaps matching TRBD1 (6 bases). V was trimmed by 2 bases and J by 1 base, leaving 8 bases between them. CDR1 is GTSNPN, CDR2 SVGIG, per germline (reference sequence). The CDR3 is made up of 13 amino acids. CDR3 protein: CAWSLGGQETQYF. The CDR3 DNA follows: TGTGCCTGGAGTCTAGGGGGCCAAGAGACCCAGTACTTC.

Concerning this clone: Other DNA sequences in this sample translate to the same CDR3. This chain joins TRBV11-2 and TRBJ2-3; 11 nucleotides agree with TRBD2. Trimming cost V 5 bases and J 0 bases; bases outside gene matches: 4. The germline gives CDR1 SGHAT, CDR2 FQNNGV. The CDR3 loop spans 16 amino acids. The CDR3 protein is CASSLGLAASTDTQYF. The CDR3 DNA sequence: TGTGCCAGCAGCCTGGGACTAGCGGCTAGCACAGATACGCAGTATTTT.

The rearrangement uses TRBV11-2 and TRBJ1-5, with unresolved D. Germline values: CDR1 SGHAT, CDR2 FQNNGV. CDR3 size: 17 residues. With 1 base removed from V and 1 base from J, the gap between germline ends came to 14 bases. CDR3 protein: CASSLALSGMSNQPQHF. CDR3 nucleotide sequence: TGTGCCAGCAGCTTAGCCCTCTCGGGAATGAGCAATCAGCCCCAGCATTTT. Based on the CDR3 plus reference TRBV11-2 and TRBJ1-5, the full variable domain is EAGVAQSPRYKIIEKRQSVAFWCNPISGHATLYWYQQILGQGPKLLIQFQNNGVVDDSQLPKDRFSAERLKGVDSTLKIQPAKLEDSAVYLCASSLALSGMSNQPQHFGDGTRLSIL.

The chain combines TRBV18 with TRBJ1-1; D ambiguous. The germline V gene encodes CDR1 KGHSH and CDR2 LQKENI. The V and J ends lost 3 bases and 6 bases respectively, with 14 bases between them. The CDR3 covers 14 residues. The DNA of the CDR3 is TGTGCCAGCTCACCGTACAACGGAGGATCTGAAGCTTTCTTT. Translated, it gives CASSPYNGGSEAFF.

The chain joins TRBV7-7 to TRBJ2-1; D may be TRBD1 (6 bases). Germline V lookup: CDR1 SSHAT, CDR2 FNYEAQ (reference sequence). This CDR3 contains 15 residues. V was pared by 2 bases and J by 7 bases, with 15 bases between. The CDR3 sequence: CASSLSQGNGNEQFF. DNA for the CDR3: TGTGCCAGCAGCTTATCGCAGGGGAACGGGAATGAGCAGTTCTTC.

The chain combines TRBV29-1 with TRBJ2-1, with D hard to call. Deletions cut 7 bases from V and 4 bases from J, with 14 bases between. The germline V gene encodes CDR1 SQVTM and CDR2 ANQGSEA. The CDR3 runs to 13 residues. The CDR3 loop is CSERPAAYNEQFF. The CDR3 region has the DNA TGCAGCGAACGACCCGCGGCTTACAATGAGCAGTTCTTC.

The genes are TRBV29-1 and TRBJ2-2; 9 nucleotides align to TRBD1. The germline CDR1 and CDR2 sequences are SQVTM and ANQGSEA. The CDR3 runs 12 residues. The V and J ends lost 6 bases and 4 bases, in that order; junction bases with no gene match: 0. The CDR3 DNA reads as TGCAGCGTGGACAGGGGCACCGGGGAGCTGTTTTTT. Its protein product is CSVDRGTGELFF.

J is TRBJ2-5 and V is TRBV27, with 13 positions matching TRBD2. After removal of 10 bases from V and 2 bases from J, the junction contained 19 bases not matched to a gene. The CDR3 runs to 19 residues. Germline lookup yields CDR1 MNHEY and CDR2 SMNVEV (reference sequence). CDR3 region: CATRFSGAGTSGKQETQYF. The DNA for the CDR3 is TGTGCCACCAGATTTTCAGGGGCGGGGACTAGCGGGAAACAAGAGACCCAGTACTTC.

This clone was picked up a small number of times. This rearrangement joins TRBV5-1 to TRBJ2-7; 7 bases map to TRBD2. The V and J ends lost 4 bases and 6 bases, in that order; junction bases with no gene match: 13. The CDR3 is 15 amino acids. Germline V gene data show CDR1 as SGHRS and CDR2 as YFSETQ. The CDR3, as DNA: TGCGCCAGCAGCCCGGGGGGTGGGATTGGCGGCGAGCAGTACTTC. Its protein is CASSPGGGIGGEQYF.